This T cell receptor (beta chain) was observed in a study of blood T cell repertoires in COVID-19. Looking at the study overall: PBMCs, B-cell-depleted T cells, or T cells provided the cDNA or gDNA that made up the material.

Patients of the Seattle cohort, enrolled during active infection, were followed longitudinally. The CDR3 has 16 amino acids. Germline CDR1 reads SGHTA; CDR2 reads FQGNSA. V was clipped by 5 bases and J by 3 bases, with 19 bases between them. Some clones are missing from TCRdb's copy, which holds only in-frame ones; the method was immunoSEQ multiplex PCR. The sample shows 200,000 or so clones, more than 80% of them seen only once. The clonotype was recovered from a man aged 30 to 45 with COVID-19, enrolled during active disease. The specimen was peripheral blood. V and J are TRBV7-2 and TRBJ1-2, with D maybe TRBD1 (6 bases). The CDR3 DNA reads as TGTGCCAGCAGCCCTCAGTCTAAGCAGGGGTACTATGGCTACACCTTC. This gives the protein CASSPQSKQGYYGYTF.